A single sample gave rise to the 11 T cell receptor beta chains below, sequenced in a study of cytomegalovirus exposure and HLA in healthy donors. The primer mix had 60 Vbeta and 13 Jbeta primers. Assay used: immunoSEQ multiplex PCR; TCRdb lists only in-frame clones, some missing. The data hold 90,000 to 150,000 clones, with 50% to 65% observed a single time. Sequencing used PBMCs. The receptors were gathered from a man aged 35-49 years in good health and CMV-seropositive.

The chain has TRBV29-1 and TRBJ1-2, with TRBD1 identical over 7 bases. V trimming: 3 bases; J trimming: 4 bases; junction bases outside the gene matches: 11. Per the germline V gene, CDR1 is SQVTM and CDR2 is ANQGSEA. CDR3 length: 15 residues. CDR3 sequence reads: CSVDHRGISVYGYTF. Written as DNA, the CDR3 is TGCAGCGTTGACCACAGGGGAATATCCGTCTATGGCTACACCTTC. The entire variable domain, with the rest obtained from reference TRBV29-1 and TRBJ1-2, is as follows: SAVISQKPSRDICQRGTSLTIQCQVDSQVTMMFWYRQQPGQSLTLIATANQGSEATYESGFVIDKFPISRPNLTFSTLTVSNMSPEDSSIYLCSVDHRGISVYGYTFGSGTRLTVV.

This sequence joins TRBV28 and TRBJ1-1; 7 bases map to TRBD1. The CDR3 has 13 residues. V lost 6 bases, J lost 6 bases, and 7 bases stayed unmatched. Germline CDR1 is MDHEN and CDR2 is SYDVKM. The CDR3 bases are TGTGCCAGCAGACCATACAGGGGCTCTGAAGCTTTCTTT. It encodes CASRPYRGSEAFF.

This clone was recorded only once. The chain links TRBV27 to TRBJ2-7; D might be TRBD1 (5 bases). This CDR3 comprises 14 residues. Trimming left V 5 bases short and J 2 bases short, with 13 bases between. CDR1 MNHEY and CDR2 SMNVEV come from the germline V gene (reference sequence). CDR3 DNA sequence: TGTGCCAGCAGTACCATTCTAGGGGCCTACGAGCAGTACTTC. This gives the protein CASSTILGAYEQYF.

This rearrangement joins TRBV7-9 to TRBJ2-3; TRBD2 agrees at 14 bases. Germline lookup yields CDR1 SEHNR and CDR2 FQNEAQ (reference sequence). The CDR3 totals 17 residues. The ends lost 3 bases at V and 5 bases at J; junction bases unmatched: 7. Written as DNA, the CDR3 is TGTGCCAGCAGCTTTGGACTAGCGGGAGGAGGGGTAGATACGCAGTATTTT. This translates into CASSFGLAGGGVDTQYF.

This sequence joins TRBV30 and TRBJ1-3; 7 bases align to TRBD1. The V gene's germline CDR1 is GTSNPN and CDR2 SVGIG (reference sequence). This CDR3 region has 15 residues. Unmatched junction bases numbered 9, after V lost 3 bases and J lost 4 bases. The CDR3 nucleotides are TGTGCCTGGAGCCGAGACAGGGTTAGGGGAAACACCATATATTTT. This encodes CAWSRDRVRGNTIYF.

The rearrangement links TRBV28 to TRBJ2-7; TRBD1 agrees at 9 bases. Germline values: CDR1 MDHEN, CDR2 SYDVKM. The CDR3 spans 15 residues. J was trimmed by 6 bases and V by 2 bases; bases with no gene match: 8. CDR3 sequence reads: CASSLLGGTGREQYF. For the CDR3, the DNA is TGTGCCAGCAGTTTACTAGGGGGGACAGGGCGCGAGCAGTACTTC.

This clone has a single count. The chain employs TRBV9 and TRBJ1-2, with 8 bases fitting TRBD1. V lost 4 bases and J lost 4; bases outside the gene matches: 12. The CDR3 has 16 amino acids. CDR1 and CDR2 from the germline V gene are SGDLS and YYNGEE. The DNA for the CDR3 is TGTGCCAGCAGCTCCGTAGTACAGGGGGGGACCTATGGCTACACCTTC. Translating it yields CASSSVVQGGTYGYTF.

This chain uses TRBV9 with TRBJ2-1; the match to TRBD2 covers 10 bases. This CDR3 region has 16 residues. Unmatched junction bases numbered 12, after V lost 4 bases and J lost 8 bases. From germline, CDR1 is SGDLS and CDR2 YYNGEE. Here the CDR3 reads CASSPGLSGGVHEQFF. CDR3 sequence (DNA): TGTGCCAGCAGCCCGGGACTAAGCGGGGGGGTGCATGAGCAGTTCTTC.

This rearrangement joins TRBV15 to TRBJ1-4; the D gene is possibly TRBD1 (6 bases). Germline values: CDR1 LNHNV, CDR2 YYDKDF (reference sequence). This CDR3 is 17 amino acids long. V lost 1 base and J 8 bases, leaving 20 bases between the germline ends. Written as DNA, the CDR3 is TGTGCCACCAGCAGAGGAGCGGACAGTTTGAGAGGGGAAAAACTGTTTTTT. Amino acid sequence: CATSRGADSLRGEKLFF. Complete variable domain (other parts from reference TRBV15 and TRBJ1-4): DAMVIQNPRYQVTQFGKPVTLSCSQTLNHNVMYWYQQKSSQAPKLLFHYYDKDFNNEADTPDNFQSRRPNTSFCFLDIRSPGLGDTAMYLCATSRGADSLRGEKLFFGSGTQLSVL.

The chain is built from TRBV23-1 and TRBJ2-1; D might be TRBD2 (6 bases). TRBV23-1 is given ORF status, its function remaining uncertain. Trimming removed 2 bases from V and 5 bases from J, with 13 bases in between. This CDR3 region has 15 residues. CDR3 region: CASSQSRDWNNEQFF. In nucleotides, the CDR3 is TGCGCCAGCAGTCAAAGCCGGGACTGGAACAATGAGCAGTTCTTC.

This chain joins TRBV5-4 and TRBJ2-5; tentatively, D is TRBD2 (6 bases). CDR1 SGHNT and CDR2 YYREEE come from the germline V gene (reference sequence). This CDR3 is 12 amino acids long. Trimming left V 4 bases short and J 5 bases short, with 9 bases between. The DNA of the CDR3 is TGTGCCAGCAGCCCCCGGGGGGAGACCCAGTACTTC. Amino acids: CASSPRGETQYF.